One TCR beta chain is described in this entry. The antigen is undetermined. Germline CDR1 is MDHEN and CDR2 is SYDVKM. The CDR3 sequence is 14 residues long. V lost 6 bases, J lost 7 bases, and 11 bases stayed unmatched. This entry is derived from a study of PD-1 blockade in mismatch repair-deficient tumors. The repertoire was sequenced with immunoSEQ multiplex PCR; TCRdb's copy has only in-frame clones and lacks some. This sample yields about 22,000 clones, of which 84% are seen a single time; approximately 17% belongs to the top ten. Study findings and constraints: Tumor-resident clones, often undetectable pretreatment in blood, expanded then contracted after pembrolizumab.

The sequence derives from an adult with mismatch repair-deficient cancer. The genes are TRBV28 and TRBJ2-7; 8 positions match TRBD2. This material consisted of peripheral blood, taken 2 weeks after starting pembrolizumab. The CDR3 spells CASRPAGELGEQYF. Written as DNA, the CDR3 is TGTGCCAGCAGACCAGCGGGAGAATTGGGGGAGCAGTACTTC.